The rows below give T cell receptor beta chains drawn from one sample of a study of blood T cell repertoires in COVID-19. Libraries were prepared by immunoSEQ multiplex PCR; TCRdb keeps only in-frame clonotypes and omits some of them. Among approximately 53,000 clones, more than 80% were seen once, and the ten largest hold less than 2.5%. Sequencing was performed on peripheral blood. These receptors came from a human donor in a cohort sampled during active COVID-19. Both conserved end residues are part of each CDR3. A D gene is named only where the DNA matches it firmly. The size entry is marked missing in some rows and otherwise reads once, few, many or a size class.

clone size: .; V gene: TRBV9; D gene: .; J gene: TRBJ2-1; CDR3 length: 18; CDR3 protein: CASSHRVSSGSSYNEQFF; CDR3 DNA: TGTGCCAGCAGCCACAGGGTGTCTAGCGGAAGCTCCTACAATGAGCAGTTCTTC
clone size: .; V gene: TRBV19; D gene: .; J gene: TRBJ1-1; CDR3 length: 14; CDR3 protein: CASSTPGLSMMAFF; CDR3 DNA: TGTGCCAGTAGTACCCCGGGACTGTCCATGATGGCTTTCTTT
clone size: .; V gene: TRBV19; D gene: .; J gene: TRBJ1-2; CDR3 length: 12; CDR3 protein: CASSIGRLGYTF; CDR3 DNA: TGTGCCAGTAGTATAGGTCGTCTTGGCTACACCTTC
clone size: .; V gene: TRBV5-4; D gene: .; J gene: TRBJ1-1; CDR3 length: 14; CDR3 protein: CASIRQGLNTEAFF; CDR3 DNA: TGTGCCAGTATACGTCAGGGCCTGAACACTGAAGCTTTCTTT
clone size: once; V gene: TRBV10-1; D gene: .; J gene: TRBJ1-5; CDR3 length: 15; CDR3 protein: CASSDLLYSNQPQHF; CDR3 DNA: TGCGCCAGCAGTGACCTTCTTTATAGCAATCAGCCCCAGCATTTT
clone size: .; V gene: TRBV29-1; D gene: TRBD1; J gene: TRBJ1-2; CDR3 length: 12; CDR3 protein: CSVGGTGGGYTF; CDR3 DNA: TGCAGTGTTGGTGGGACAGGTGGCGGCTACACCTTC
clone size: .; V gene: TRBV19; D gene: .; J gene: TRBJ2-7; CDR3 length: 13; CDR3 protein: CASMAGNDYEQYF; CDR3 DNA: TGTGCCAGTATGGCAGGAAACGACTACGAGCAGTACTTC
clone size: .; V gene: TRBV4-1; D gene: .; J gene: TRBJ1-2; CDR3 length: 15; CDR3 protein: CASSQVEQGNYGYTF; CDR3 DNA: TGCGCCAGCAGCCAAGTTGAGCAGGGTAATTATGGCTACACCTTC
clone size: .; V gene: TRBV19; D gene: TRBD2; J gene: TRBJ2-7; CDR3 length: 14; CDR3 protein: CASRGLAGSYEQYF; CDR3 DNA: TGTGCCAGCAGAGGACTAGCGGGGTCCTACGAGCAGTACTTC
clone size: .; V gene: TRBV12-3/TRBV12-4; D gene: TRBD1; J gene: TRBJ1-2; CDR3 length: 13; CDR3 protein: CASNRDRVDGYTF; CDR3 DNA: TGTGCCAGCAATCGGGACAGGGTCGATGGCTACACCTTC
clone size: once; V gene: TRBV5-5; D gene: .; J gene: TRBJ1-5; CDR3 length: 17; CDR3 protein: CASSYLNTQGVNQPQHF; CDR3 DNA: TGTGCCAGCAGTTACTTAAATACACAGGGAGTCAATCAGCCCCAGCATTTT
clone size: few; V gene: TRBV18; D gene: TRBD1; J gene: TRBJ2-1; CDR3 length: 13; CDR3 protein: CASSRQGRNEQFF; CDR3 DNA: TGTGCCAGCTCAAGACAGGGGAGGAATGAGCAGTTCTTC
clone size: .; V gene: TRBV19; D gene: .; J gene: TRBJ1-2; CDR3 length: 14; CDR3 protein: CASSSIGGDYGYTF; CDR3 DNA: TGTGCCAGTAGTTCCATCGGGGGGGACTATGGCTACACCTTC
clone size: .; V gene: TRBV11-3; D gene: TRBD1; J gene: TRBJ2-1; CDR3 length: 14; CDR3 protein: CASSPSSGGDEQFF; CDR3 DNA: TGTGCCAGCAGCCCATCCTCAGGGGGCGATGAGCAGTTCTTC
clone size: .; V gene: TRBV5-5; D gene: TRBD1; J gene: TRBJ2-1; CDR3 length: 13; CDR3 protein: CASSLTGGSSRFF; CDR3 DNA: TGTGCCAGCAGCTTGACAGGGGGTAGCTCCCGATTCTTC
clone size: .; V gene: TRBV12-3/TRBV12-4; D gene: .; J gene: TRBJ1-5; CDR3 length: 13; CDR3 protein: CASSQNSNQPQHF; CDR3 DNA: TGTGCCAGCAGCCAGAATAGCAATCAGCCCCAGCATTTT
clone size: few; V gene: TRBV7-2; D gene: .; J gene: TRBJ2-7; CDR3 length: 15; CDR3 protein: CASSWDSGRVYEQYF; CDR3 DNA: TGTGCCAGCAGCTGGGACAGCGGGCGGGTCTACGAGCAGTACTTC
clone size: .; V gene: TRBV27; D gene: .; J gene: TRBJ2-1; CDR3 length: 13; CDR3 protein: CASSRLTVEGQFF; CDR3 DNA: TGTGCCAGCAGTCGACTGACTGTTGAGGGGCAGTTCTTC
clone size: .; V gene: TRBV2; D gene: .; J gene: TRBJ2-2; CDR3 length: 15; CDR3 protein: CASRARDSGAGELFF; CDR3 DNA: TGTGCCAGCAGAGCCCGGGACTCCGGGGCCGGGGAGCTGTTTTTT
clone size: .; V gene: TRBV7-9; D gene: TRBD2; J gene: TRBJ2-5; CDR3 length: 15; CDR3 protein: CASSYSGGYQETQYF; CDR3 DNA: TGTGCCAGCAGCTATAGCGGGGGGTACCAAGAGACCCAGTACTTC
clone size: .; V gene: TRBV3-1/TRBV3-2; D gene: .; J gene: TRBJ2-1; CDR3 length: 14; CDR3 protein: CASSPRDLASEQFF; CDR3 DNA: TGTGCCAGCAGTCCGCGGGATTTAGCCAGTGAGCAGTTCTTC
clone size: .; V gene: TRBV7-2; D gene: TRBD1; J gene: TRBJ1-5; CDR3 length: 14; CDR3 protein: CASSLGQGNQPQHF; CDR3 DNA: TGTGCCAGCAGCCTGGGACAGGGCAATCAGCCCCAGCATTTT
clone size: .; V gene: TRBV19; D gene: TRBD1; J gene: TRBJ1-6; CDR3 length: 14; CDR3 protein: CASSKDRNDSPLHF; CDR3 DNA: TGTGCCAGTAGTAAGGACAGGAACGACTCACCCCTCCACTTT
clone size: .; V gene: TRBV29-1; D gene: TRBD1; J gene: TRBJ2-5; CDR3 length: 13; CDR3 protein: CSVDRGQGETQYF; CDR3 DNA: TGCAGCGTTGACAGGGGGCAGGGGGAGACCCAGTACTTC
clone size: .; V gene: TRBV9; D gene: .; J gene: TRBJ2-2; CDR3 length: 16; CDR3 protein: CASSPKAQVNTGELFF; CDR3 DNA: TGTGCCAGCAGCCCCAAAGCGCAAGTTAACACCGGGGAGCTGTTTTTT
clone size: .; V gene: TRBV27; D gene: .; J gene: TRBJ1-2; CDR3 length: 16; CDR3 protein: CASSRASGAGVTGYTF; CDR3 DNA: TGTGCCAGCAGTAGAGCCTCCGGGGCAGGGGTTACTGGCTACACCTTC
clone size: .; V gene: TRBV5-1; D gene: .; J gene: TRBJ1-1; CDR3 length: 15; CDR3 protein: CASSFRGVRNTEAFF; CDR3 DNA: TGCGCCAGCAGCTTCCGCGGAGTCAGGAACACTGAAGCTTTCTTT
clone size: .; V gene: TRBV7-9; D gene: TRBD2; J gene: TRBJ2-3; CDR3 length: 17; CDR3 protein: CASSLHGLAVGTDTQYF; CDR3 DNA: TGTGCCAGCAGCTTACACGGACTAGCGGTTGGCACAGATACGCAGTATTTT
clone size: .; V gene: TRBV2; D gene: TRBD2; J gene: TRBJ2-1; CDR3 length: 15; CDR3 protein: CASKLAGGRVNEQFF; CDR3 DNA: TGTGCCAGCAAGCTAGCGGGAGGTAGGGTGAATGAGCAGTTCTTC
clone size: .; V gene: TRBV7-8; D gene: .; J gene: TRBJ1-1; CDR3 length: 16; CDR3 protein: CASSLEAGRVNTEAFF; CDR3 DNA: TGTGCCAGCAGCTTAGAGGCGGGCAGAGTGAACACTGAAGCTTTCTTT
clone size: .; V gene: TRBV6-6; D gene: .; J gene: TRBJ1-6; CDR3 length: 16; CDR3 protein: CASSYPGTGPNSPLHF; CDR3 DNA: TGTGCCAGCAGTTACCCGGGAACAGGGCCTAATTCACCCCTCCACTTT
clone size: .; V gene: TRBV7-3; D gene: .; J gene: TRBJ2-1; CDR3 length: 14; CDR3 protein: CASSLSSPYNEQFF; CDR3 DNA: TGTGCCAGCAGCTTGAGCTCCCCCTACAATGAGCAGTTCTTC
clone size: .; V gene: TRBV10-3; D gene: TRBD1; J gene: TRBJ2-7; CDR3 length: 16; CDR3 protein: CAISEKDRGNSYEQYF; CDR3 DNA: TGTGCCATCAGTGAGAAGGACAGGGGAAATTCCTACGAGCAGTACTTC
clone size: once; V gene: TRBV6-5; D gene: TRBD1; J gene: TRBJ1-1; CDR3 length: 14; CDR3 protein: CASSYTDRGTEAFF; CDR3 DNA: TGTGCCAGCAGTTACACGGACAGGGGTACTGAAGCTTTCTTT
clone size: few; V gene: TRBV4-1; D gene: .; J gene: TRBJ1-2; CDR3 length: 15; CDR3 protein: CASSKEHREDYGYTF; CDR3 DNA: TGCGCCAGCAGCAAAGAACATAGGGAGGACTATGGCTACACCTTC
clone size: .; V gene: TRBV9; D gene: .; J gene: TRBJ2-5; CDR3 length: 14; CDR3 protein: CASSVAVGGETQYF; CDR3 DNA: TGTGCCAGCAGCGTAGCGGTAGGAGGAGAGACCCAGTACTTC
clone size: .; V gene: TRBV28; D gene: .; J gene: TRBJ2-6; CDR3 length: 19; CDR3 protein: CASKAPIGQEGTGANVLTF; CDR3 DNA: TGTGCCAGTAAAGCCCCCATCGGACAAGAAGGAACTGGGGCCAACGTCCTGACTTTC